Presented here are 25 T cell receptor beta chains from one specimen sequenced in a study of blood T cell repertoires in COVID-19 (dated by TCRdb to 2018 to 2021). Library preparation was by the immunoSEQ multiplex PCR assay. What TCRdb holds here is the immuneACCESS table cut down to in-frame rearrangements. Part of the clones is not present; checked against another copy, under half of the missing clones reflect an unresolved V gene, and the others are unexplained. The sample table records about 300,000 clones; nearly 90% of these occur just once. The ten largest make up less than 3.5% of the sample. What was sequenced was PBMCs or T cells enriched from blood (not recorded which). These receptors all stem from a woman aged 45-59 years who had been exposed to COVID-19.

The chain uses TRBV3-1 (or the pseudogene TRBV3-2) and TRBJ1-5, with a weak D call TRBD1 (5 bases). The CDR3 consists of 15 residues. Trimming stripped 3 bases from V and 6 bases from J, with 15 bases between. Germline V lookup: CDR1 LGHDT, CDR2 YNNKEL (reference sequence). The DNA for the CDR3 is TGTGCCAGCAGCCAGGGGCAGGGTTCGAGTCAGCCCCAGCATTTT. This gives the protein CASSQGQGSSQPQHF.

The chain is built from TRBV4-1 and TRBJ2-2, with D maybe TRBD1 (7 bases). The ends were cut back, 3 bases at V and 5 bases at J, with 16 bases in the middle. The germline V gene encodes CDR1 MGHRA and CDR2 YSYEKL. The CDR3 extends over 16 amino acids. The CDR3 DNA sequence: TGCGCCAGCAGCCACCCGGCAGGGGGGTTGACCGGGGAGCTGTTTTTT. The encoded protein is CASSHPAGGLTGELFF.

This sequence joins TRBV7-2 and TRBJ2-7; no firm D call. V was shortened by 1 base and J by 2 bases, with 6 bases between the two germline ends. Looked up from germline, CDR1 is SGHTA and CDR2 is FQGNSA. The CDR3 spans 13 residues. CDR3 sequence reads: CASSLVSPYEQYF. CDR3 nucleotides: TGTGCCAGCAGCTTAGTATCCCCCTACGAGCAGTACTTC.

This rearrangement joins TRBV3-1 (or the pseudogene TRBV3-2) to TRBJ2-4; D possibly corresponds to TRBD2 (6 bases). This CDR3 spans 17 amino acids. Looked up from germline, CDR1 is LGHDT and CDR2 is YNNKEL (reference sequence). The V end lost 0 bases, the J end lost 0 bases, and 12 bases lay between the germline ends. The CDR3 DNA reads TGTGCCAGCAGCCAAGAGGCGGGGATACTAGCCAAAAACATTCAGTACTTC. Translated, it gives CASSQEAGILAKNIQYF.

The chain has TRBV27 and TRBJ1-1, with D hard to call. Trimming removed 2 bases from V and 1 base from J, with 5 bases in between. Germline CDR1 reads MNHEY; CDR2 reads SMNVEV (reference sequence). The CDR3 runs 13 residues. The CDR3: CASSLTGNTEAFF. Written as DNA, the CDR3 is TGTGCCAGCAGTTTAACGGGGAACACTGAAGCTTTCTTT.

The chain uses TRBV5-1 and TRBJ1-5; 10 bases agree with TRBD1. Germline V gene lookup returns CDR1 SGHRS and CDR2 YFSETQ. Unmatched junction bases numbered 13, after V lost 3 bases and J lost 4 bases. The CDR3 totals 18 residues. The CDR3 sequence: CASSSLRDRGKRNQPQHF. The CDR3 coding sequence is TGCGCCAGCAGCTCGCTCCGGGACAGGGGAAAACGTAATCAGCCCCAGCATTTT.

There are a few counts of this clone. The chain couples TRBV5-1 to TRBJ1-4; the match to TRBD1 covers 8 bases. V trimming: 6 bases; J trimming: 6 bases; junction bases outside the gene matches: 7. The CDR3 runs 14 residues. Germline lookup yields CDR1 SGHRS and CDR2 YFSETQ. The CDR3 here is CASKNLDRDEKLFF. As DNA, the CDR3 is TGCGCCAGCAAAAACCTGGACAGGGATGAAAAACTGTTTTTT. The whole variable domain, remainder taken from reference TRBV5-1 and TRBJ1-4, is KAGVTQTPRYLIKTRGQQVTLSCSPISGHRSVSWYQQTPGQGLQFLFEYFSETQRNKGNFPGRFSGRQFSNSRSEMNVSTLELGDSALYLCASKNLDRDEKLFFGSGTQLSVL.

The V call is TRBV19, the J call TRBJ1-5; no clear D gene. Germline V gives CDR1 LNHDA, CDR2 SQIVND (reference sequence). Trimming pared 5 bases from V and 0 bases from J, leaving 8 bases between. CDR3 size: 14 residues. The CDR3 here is CASSLISSNQPQHF. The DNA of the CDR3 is TGTGCCAGTAGTTTAATATCTAGCAATCAGCCCCAGCATTTT.

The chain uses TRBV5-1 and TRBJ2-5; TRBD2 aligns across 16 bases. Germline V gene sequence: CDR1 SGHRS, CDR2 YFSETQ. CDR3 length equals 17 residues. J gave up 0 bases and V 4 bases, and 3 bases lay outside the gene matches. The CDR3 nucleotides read TGCGCCAGCAGCCAGGGACTAGCGGGGGGGTACCAAGAGACCCAGTACTTC. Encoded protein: CASSQGLAGGYQETQYF.

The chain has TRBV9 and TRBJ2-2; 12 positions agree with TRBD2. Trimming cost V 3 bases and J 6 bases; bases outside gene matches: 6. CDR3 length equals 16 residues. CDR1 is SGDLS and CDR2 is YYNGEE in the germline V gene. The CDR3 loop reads CASSESSGGAAGELFF. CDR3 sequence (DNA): TGTGCCAGCAGCGAGTCTAGCGGGGGGGCCGCCGGGGAGCTGTTTTTT.

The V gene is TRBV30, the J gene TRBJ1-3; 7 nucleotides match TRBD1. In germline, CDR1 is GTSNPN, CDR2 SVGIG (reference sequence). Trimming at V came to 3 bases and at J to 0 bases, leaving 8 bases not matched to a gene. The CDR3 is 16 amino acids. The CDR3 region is CAWRTTGISSGNTIYF. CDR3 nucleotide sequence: TGTGCCTGGAGAACGACAGGGATCAGCTCTGGAAACACCATATATTTT.

CDR3 coding DNA: TGCAGCGTTAGGGAGTCTGCCTATAATTCACCCCTCCACTTT. Translating it yields CSVRESAYNSPLHF. The chain is built from TRBV29-1 and TRBJ1-6; D not certain. The CDR3 extends over 14 amino acids. The V end lost 5 bases, the J end lost 2 bases, and 10 bases lay between the germline ends. The V gene's germline CDR1 is SQVTM and CDR2 ANQGSEA.

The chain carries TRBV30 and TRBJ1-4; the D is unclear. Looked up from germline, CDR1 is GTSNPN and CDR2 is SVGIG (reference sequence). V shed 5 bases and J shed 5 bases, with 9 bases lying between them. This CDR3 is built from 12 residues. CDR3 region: CAWGRSNEKLFF. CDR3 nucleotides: TGTGCCTGGGGTCGAAGCAATGAAAAACTGTTTTTT.

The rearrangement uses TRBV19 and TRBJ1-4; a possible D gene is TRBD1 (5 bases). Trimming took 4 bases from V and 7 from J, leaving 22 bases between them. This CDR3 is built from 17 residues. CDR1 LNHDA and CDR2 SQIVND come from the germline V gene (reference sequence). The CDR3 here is CASSRPSGLTRSEKLFF. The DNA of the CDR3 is TGTGCCAGTAGTAGGCCTTCAGGGCTAACGCGAAGTGAAAAACTGTTTTTT.

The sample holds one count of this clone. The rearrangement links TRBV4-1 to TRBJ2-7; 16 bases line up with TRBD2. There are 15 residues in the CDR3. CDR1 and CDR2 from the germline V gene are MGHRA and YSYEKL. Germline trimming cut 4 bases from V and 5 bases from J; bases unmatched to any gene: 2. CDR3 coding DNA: TGCGCCAGCAGCCTGGGACTAGCGGGGGGGAACGAGCAGTACTTC. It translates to CASSLGLAGGNEQYF.

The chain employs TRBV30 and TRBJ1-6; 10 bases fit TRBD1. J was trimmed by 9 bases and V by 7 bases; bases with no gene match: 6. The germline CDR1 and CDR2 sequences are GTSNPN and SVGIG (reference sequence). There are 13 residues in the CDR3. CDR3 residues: CAFQTGGPSPLHF. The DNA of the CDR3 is TGTGCCTTCCAGACAGGGGGCCCTTCACCCCTCCACTTT.

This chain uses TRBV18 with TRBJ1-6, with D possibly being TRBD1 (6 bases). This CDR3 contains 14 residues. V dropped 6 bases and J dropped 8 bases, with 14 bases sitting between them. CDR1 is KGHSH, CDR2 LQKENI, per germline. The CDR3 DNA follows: TGTGCCAGCTCTCGGGAACAGGGTGATTCACCCCTCCACTTT. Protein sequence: CASSREQGDSPLHF.

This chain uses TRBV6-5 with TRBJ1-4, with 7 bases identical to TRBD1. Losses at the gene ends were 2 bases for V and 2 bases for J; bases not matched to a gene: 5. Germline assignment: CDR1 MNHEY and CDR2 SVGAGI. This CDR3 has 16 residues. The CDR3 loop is CASSYTQGVTNEKLFF. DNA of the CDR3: TGTGCCAGCAGTTACACCCAGGGGGTGACTAATGAAAAACTGTTTTTT.

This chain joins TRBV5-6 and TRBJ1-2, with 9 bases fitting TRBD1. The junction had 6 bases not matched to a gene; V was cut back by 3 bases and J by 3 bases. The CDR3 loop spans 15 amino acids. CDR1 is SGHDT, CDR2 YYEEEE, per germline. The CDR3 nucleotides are TGTGCCAGCAGCTCAGGACAGGGGCCTTACTATGGCTACACCTTC. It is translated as CASSSGQGPYYGYTF.

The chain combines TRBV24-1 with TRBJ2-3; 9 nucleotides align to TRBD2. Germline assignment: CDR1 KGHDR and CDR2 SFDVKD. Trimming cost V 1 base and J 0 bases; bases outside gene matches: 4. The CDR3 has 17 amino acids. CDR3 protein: CATSDLGLAGSTDTQYF. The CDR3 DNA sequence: TGTGCCACCAGTGATTTAGGTCTAGCGGGGAGCACAGATACGCAGTATTTT.

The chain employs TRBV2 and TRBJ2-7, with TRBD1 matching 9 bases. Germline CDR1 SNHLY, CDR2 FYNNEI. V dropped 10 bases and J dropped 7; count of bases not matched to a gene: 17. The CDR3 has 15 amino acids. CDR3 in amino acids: CAKTYTGTGTKEQYF. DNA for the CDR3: TGTGCCAAAACCTACACAGGGACAGGGACGAAGGAGCAGTACTTC. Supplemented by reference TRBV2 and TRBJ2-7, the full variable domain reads EPEVTQTPSHQVTQMGQEVILRCVPISNHLYFYWYRQILGQKVEFLVSFYNNEISEKSEIFDDQFSVERPDGSNFTLKIRSTKLEDSAMYFCAKTYTGTGTKEQYFGPGTRLTVT.

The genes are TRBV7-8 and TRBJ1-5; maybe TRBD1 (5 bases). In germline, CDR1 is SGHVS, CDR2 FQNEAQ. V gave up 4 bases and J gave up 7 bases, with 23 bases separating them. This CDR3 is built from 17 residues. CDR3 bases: TGTGCCAGCAGCTATCTAAGCCGGAGGGAGCAGGGCCAGCCCCAGCATTTT. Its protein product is CASSYLSRREQGQPQHF.

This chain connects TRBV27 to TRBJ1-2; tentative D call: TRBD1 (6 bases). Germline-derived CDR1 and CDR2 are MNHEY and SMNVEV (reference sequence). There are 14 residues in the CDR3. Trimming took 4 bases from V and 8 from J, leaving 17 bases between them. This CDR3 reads CASSSQDSFYGYTF. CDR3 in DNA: TGTGCCAGCAGTTCCCAGGACAGCTTCTACGGCTACACCTTC.

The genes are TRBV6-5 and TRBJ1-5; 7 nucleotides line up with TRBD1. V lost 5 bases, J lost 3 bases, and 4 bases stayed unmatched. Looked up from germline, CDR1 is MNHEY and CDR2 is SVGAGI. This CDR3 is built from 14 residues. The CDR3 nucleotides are TGTGCCAGCAGTCCCGGGACAGTCAATCAGCCCCAGCATTTT. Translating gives CASSPGTVNQPQHF.

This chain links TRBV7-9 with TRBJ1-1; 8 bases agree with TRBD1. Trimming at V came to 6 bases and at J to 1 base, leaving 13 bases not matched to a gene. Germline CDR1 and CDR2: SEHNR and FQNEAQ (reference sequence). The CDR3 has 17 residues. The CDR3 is CASRSLPGQAANTEAFF. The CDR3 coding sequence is TGTGCCAGCAGATCCTTACCGGGACAGGCGGCGAACACTGAAGCTTTCTTT.